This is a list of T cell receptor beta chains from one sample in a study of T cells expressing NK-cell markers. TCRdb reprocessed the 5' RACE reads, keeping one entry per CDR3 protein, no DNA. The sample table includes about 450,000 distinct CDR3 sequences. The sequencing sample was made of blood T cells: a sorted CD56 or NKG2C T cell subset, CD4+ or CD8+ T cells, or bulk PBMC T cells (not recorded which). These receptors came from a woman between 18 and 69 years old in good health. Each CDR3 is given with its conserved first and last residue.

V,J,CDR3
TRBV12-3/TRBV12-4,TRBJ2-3,CANDPLGGPDTQYF
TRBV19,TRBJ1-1,CASSIFGGPEAFF
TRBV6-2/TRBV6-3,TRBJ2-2,CASSGDPESGELFF
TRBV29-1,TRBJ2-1,CSVELVAEDYNEQFF
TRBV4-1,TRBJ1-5,CASSQVRGHSNQPQHF
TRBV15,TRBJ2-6,CATSRIRTGGLGANVLTF
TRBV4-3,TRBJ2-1,CASSQEGAGNEQFF
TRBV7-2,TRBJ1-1,CASSLVGRNTEAFF
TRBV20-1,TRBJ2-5,CSAVPSGRGTQYF
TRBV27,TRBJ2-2,CASSTWDGDTGELFF
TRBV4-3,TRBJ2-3,CALPQGLCHPDTQYF
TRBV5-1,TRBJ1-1,CASSLSQDTEAFF
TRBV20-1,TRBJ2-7,CSASGQGARTSYEQYF
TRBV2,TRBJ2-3,CADGGITDTQYF
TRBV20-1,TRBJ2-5,CSAKEYQETQYF
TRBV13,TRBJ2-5,CASSILAVQGETQYF
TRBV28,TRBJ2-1,CASSPSGLGCHEQFF
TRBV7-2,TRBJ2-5,CASSYQGTGVQETQYF
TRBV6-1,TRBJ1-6,CASSDYAAENSPLHF
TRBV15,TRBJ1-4,CASSRGGRNEKLFF
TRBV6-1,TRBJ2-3,CASSERVLLGDTQYF
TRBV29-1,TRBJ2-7,CSVEGVGQDYEQYF
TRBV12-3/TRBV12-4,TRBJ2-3,CASSRTGTLVQYF
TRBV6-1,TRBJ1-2,CASSVVGGLYGYTF
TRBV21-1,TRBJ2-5,CASSKAQAVGKTQYF
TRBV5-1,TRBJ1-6,CASSVRDNYNSPLHF
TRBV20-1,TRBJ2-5,CSAWGTALGETQYF
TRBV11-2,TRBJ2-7,CASSPSGRATYEQYF
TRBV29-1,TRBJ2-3,CSVEGVSGPSTDTQYF